The sequence of this T cell receptor beta chain was determined in a study of shared clonotypes between healthy human individuals. Notes on the study in general: Clonotype sharing across donors was expected to vary with sequencing depth. Relative to memory subsets, naive subsets generally showed larger estimated richness.

Generated by immunoSEQ multiplex PCR, the TCRdb table keeps only in-frame clones and is missing some. The data hold about 2.1 million clones, with around 95% observed a single time. CD45RO negativity and positive selection for CCR7 defined naive CD8 cells, a population that excluded terminally differentiated effector memory CD45RA+ cells. Healthy and HIV-negative, the adult donors had no recent acute infections or vaccinations. CDR3 length: 15 residues. With 4 bases removed from V and 1 base from J, the gap between germline ends came to 13 bases. The V gene's germline CDR1 is SGHVS and CDR2 FQNEAQ. As for this clone: Its target is not known.

The V and J genes are TRBV7-8 and TRBJ2-5; D assignment may be TRBD1 or TRBD2 (5 bases each). Sequencing input: naive CD8+ T cells from PBMCs. The receptor's source is a man in his late teens or twenties in good health. Some clones in this sample may be carry-over from other donors' samples. CDR3: CASSSLTGTQETQYF. The CDR3 DNA is TGTGCCAGCAGCTCGCTAACCGGGACCCAAGAGACCCAGTACTTC. The full variable domain, rest sourced from reference TRBV7-8 and TRBJ2-5, is GAGVSQSPRYKVAKRGQDVALRCDPISGHVSLFWYQQALGQGPEFLTYFQNEAQLDKSGLPSDRFFAERPEGSVSTLKIQRTQQEDSAVYLCASSSLTGTQETQYFGPGTRLLVL.